The T cell receptor beta chain under discussion was sequenced for a study of cytomegalovirus exposure and HLA in healthy donors. On the study more broadly: Some 85 million unique TCRs from HLA-typed donors were held in an early data release. Whole-study results and caveats: A later analysis associated 15,000 to 20,000 TCR beta sequences with HLA alleles at a 0.05 false discovery rate.

Trimming cost V 4 bases and J 3 bases; bases outside gene matches: 14. The CDR3 runs 19 residues. Per the germline V gene, CDR1 is SGHRS and CDR2 is YFSETQ. A note on this clone: Antigen: not known.

The PCR contained 60 Vbeta and 13 Jbeta primers. Some clones are missing from TCRdb's copy, which holds only in-frame ones; the method was immunoSEQ multiplex PCR. There are 130,000 or so clones in the sample; roughly four fifths occur only once, and more than 2.5% lies in the top ten. This chain connects TRBV5-1 to TRBJ2-2, with TRBD2 matching 11 bases. The clonotype comes from a man between 18 and 29 years old in good health and CMV-seropositive. Sequenced material: PBMCs. CDR3 sequence (DNA): TGCGCCAGCAGCCCTTCTAGCGGGAGGAATTTCGGGGACACCGGGGAGCTGTTTTTT. Residues: CASSPSSGRNFGDTGELFF.